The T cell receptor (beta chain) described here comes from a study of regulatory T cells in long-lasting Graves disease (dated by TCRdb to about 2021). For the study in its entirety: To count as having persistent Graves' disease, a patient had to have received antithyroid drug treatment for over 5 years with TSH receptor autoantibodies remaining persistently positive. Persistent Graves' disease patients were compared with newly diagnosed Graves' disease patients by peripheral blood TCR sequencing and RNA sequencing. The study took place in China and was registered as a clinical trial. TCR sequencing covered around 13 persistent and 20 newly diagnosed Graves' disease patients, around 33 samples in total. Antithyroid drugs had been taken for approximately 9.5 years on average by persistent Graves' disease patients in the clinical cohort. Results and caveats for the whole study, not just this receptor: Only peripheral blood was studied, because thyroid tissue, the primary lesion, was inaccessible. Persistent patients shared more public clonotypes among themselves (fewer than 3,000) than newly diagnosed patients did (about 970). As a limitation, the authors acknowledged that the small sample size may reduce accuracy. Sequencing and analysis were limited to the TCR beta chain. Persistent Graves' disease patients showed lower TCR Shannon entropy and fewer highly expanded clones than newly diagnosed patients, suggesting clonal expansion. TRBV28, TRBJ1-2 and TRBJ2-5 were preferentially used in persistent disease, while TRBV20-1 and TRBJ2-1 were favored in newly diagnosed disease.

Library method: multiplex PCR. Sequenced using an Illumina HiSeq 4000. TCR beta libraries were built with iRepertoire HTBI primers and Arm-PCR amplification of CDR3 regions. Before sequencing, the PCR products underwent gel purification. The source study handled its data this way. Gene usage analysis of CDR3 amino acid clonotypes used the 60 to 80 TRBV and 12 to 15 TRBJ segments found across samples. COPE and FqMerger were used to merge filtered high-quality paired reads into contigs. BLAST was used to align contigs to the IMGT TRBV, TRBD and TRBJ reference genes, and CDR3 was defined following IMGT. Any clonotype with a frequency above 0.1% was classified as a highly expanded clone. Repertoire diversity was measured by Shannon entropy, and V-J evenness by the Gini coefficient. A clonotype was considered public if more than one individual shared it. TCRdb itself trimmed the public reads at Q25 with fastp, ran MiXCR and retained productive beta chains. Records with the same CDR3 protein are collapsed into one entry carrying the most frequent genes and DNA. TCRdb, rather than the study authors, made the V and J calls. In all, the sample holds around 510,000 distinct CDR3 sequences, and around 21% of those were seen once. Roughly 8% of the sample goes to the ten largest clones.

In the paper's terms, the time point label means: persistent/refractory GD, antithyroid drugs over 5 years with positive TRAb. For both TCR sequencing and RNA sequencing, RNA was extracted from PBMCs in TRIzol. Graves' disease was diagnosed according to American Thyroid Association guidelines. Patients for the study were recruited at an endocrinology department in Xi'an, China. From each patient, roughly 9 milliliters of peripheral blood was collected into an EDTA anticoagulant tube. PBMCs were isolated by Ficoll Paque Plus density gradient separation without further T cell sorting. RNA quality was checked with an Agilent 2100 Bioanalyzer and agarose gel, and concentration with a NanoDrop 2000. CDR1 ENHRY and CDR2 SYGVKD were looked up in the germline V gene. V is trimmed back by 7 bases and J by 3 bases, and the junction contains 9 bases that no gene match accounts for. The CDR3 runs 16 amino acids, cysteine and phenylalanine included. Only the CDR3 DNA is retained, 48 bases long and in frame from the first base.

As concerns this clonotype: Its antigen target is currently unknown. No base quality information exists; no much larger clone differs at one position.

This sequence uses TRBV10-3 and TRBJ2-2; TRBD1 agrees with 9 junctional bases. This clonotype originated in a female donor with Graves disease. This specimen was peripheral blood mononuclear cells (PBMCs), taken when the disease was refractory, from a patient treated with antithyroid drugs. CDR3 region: CAINRDRAGDTGELFF. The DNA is TGTGCCATCAACAGGGACAGGGCGGGAGACACCGGGGAGCTGTTTTTT.